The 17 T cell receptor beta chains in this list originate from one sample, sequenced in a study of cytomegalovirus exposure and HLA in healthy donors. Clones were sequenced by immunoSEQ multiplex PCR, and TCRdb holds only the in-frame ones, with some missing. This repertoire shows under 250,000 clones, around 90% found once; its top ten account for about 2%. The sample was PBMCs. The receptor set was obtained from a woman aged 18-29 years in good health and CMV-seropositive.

The CDR3 DNA reads as TGTGCCAGCAGAGGTGGTAGGACTAGCGGGATTATCACCTACAATGAGCAGTTCTTC. The encoded protein is CASRGGRTSGIITYNEQFF. The genes are TRBV27 and TRBJ2-1, with 12 bases identical to TRBD2. The CDR3 is 19 amino acids. Germline V gene data show CDR1 as MNHEY and CDR2 as SMNVEV (reference sequence). The V and J ends lost 6 bases and 2 bases, in that order; junction bases with no gene match: 14.

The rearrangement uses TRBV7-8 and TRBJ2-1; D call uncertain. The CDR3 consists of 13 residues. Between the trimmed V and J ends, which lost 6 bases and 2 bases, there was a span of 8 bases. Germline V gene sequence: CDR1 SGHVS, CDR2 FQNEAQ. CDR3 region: CASRELAYNEQFF. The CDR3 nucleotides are TGTGCCAGCAGAGAGCTAGCCTACAATGAGCAGTTCTTC. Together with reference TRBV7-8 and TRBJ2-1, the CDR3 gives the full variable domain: GAGVSQSPRYKVAKRGQDVALRCDPISGHVSLFWYQQALGQGPEFLTYFQNEAQLDKSGLPSDRFFAERPEGSVSTLKIQRTQQEDSAVYLCASRELAYNEQFFGPGTRLTVL.

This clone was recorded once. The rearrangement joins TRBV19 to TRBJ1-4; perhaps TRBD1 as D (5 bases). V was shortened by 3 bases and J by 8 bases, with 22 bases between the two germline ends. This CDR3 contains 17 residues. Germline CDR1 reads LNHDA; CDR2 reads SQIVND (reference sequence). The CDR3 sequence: CASSMLPGQVKTEKLFF. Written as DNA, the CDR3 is TGTGCCAGTAGTATGCTACCAGGGCAGGTGAAGACCGAAAAACTGTTTTTT.

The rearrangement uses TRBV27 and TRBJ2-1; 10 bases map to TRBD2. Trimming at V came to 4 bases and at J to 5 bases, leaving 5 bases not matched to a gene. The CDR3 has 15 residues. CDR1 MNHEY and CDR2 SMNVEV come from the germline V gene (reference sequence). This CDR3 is CASSYLAGENNEQFF. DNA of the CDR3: TGTGCCAGCAGTTATCTAGCGGGAGAAAACAATGAGCAGTTCTTC.

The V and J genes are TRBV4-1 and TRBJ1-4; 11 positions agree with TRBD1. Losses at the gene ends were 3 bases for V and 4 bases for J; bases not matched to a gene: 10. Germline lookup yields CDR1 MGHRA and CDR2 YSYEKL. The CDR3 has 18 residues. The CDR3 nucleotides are TGCGCCAGCAGCCAGGTGCCCCGTGGGACAGGGGGTAATGAAAAACTGTTTTTT. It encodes CASSQVPRGTGGNEKLFF.

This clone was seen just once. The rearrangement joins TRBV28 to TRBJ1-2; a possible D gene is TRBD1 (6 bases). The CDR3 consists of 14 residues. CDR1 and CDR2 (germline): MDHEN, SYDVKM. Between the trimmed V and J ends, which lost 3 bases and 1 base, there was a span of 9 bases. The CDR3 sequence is CASSFGRGNYGYTF. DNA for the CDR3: TGTGCCAGCAGTTTCGGCAGGGGTAACTATGGCTACACCTTC.

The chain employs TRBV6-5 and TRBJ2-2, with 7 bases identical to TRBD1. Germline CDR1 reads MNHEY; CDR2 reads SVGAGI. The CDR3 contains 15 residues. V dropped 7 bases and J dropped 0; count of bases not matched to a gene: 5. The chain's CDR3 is CASTTDRPNTGELFF. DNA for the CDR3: TGTGCCAGCACCACGGACAGGCCGAACACCGGGGAGCTGTTTTTT.

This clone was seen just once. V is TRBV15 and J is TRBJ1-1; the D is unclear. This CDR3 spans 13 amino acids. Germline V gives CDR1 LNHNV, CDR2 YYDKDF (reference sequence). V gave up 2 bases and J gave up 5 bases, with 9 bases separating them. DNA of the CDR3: TGTGCCACCAGCAGACCGGCCAGGACTGAAGCTTTCTTT. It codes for CATSRPARTEAFF.

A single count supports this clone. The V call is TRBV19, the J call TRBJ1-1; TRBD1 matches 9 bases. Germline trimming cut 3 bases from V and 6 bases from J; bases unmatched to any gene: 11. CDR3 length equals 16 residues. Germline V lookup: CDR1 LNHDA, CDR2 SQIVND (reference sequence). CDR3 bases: TGTGCCAGTAGTATTGAGGGGCGTGGGACAGGGCCTGAAGCTTTCTTT. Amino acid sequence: CASSIEGRGTGPEAFF.

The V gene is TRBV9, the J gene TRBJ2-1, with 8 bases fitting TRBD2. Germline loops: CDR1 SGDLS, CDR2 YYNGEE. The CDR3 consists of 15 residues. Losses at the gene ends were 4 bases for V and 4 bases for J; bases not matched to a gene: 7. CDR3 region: CASSPRTSSYNEQFF. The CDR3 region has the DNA TGTGCCAGCAGCCCAAGGACTAGCTCTTACAATGAGCAGTTCTTC.

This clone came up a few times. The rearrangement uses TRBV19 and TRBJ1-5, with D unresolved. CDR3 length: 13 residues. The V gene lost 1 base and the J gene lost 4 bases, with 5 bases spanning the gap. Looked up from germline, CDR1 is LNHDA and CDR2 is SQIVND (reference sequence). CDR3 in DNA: TGTGCCAGTAGTATAGGGCCAAATCAGCCCCAGCATTTT. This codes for CASSIGPNQPQHF.

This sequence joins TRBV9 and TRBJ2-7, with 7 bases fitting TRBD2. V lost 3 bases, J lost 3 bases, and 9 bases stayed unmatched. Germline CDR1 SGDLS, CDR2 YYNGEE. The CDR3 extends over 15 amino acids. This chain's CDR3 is CASSESGGGSYEQYF. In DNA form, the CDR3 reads TGTGCCAGCAGCGAGTCAGGCGGGGGTAGCTACGAGCAGTACTTC.

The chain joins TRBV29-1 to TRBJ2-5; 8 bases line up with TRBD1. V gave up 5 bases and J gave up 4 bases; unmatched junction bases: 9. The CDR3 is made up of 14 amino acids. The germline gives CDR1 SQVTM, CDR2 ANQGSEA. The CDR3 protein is CSVILTGEGETQYF. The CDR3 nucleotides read TGCAGCGTTATTCTGACAGGGGAAGGAGAGACCCAGTACTTC.

In DNA form, the CDR3 reads TGTGCCAGCATCGACGGCACGAATCTAGGAGAGCAGTACTTC. Translated, it gives CASIDGTNLGEQYF. This chain links TRBV6-6 with TRBJ2-7; no clear D gene. Per the germline V gene, CDR1 is MNHNY and CDR2 is SVGAGI (reference sequence). The CDR3 has 14 residues. Trimming took 7 bases from V and 7 from J, leaving 20 bases between them.

CDR3 in amino acids: CASSLGPLAGGTYEQYF. CDR3 sequence (DNA): TGTGCCAGCAGCTTAGGCCCCCTAGCGGGGGGGACCTACGAGCAGTACTTC. The V call is TRBV11-2, the J call TRBJ2-7; 12 bases line up with TRBD2. The CDR3 is made up of 17 amino acids. The germline V gene encodes CDR1 SGHAT and CDR2 FQNNGV. The J segment lost 2 bases and the V segment lost 1 base, leaving 6 bases of the junction unmatched.

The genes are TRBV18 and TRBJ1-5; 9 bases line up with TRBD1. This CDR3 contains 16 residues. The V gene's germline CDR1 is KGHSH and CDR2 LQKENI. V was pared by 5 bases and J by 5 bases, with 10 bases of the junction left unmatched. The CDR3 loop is CASSSPGQGRDQPQHF. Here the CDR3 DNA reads TGTGCCAGCTCATCTCCGGGACAGGGTCGTGATCAGCCCCAGCATTTT. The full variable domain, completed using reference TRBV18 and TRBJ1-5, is NAGVMQNPRHLVRRRGQEARLRCSPMKGHSHVYWYRQLPEEGLKFMVYLQKENIIDESGMPKERFSAEFPKEGPSILRIQQVVRGDSAAYFCASSSPGQGRDQPQHFGDGTRLSIL.

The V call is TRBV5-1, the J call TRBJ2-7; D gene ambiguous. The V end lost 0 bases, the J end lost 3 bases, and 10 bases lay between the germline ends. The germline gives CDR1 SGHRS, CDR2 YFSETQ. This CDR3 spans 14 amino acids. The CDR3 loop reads CASSLGLLNYEQYF. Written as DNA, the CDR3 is TGCGCCAGCAGCTTGGGGCTGCTCAACTACGAGCAGTACTTC.